A single sample gave rise to the 2 T cell receptor beta chains below, sequenced in a study of Ad26.COV2.S vaccination and SARS-CoV-2 variants. Specified treatment: over 15 received Ad26.COV2.S at low or high dose, single or two shots; 5 received placebo; per-sample allocation not given. Collection of the samples took place on day 63 after the first injection of vaccine or placebo. Clones were sequenced by immunoSEQ multiplex PCR, and TCRdb holds only the in-frame ones, with some missing. The data hold 300,000 to 400,000 clones, with 88% observed a single time. The starting material was peripheral blood, obtained in a trial of Ad26.COV2.S vaccine versus placebo. The receptors here all came from a person aged 18 to 65 who received the Ad26.COV2.S COVID-19 vaccine or a placebo.

The chain has TRBV11-3 and TRBJ2-1, with TRBD2 matching over 13 bases. V lost 3 bases to trimming and J lost 0 bases; unmatched junction nucleotides: 8. In germline, CDR1 is SGHNT, CDR2 YENEEA. The CDR3 is 19 amino acids. The CDR3 DNA follows: TGTGCCAGCAGCTTGTCAGGACTAGCGGGAGTTCCCTCCTACAATGAGCAGTTCTTC. Translating it yields CASSLSGLAGVPSYNEQFF.

The chain combines TRBV6-5 with TRBJ1-2; TRBD1 aligns across 9 bases. Germline lookup yields CDR1 MNHEY and CDR2 SVGAGI. This CDR3 comprises 13 residues. The V and J ends lost 8 bases and 4 bases, in that order; junction bases with no gene match: 5. The DNA for the CDR3 is TGTGCCAGCGGGGACAGGGCGGCCTATGGCTACACCTTC. Its protein product is CASGDRAAYGYTF.